This T cell receptor (beta chain) came from a study of blood T cell repertoires in COVID-19. The wider study: Sites across the United States, Italy and Spain contributed samples from acute and convalescent COVID-19.

Trimming cost V 4 bases and J 1 base; bases outside gene matches: 12. The CDR3 covers 20 residues. Repertoires were generated with immunoSEQ multiplex PCR, while TCRdb's copy carries only in-frame clones and drops some. The sample has about 180,000 clones, 89% seen once. This sequence originates from a man aged 18 to 29 who had recovered from COVID-19. The sequencing sample was made of peripheral blood. The V gene is TRBV23-1, the J gene TRBJ2-1, with 14 bases matching TRBD2. TRBV23-1 is recorded as an ORF, its role being uncertain. The CDR3 loop reads CASSPGTSGRIQGSYNEQFF. The CDR3 DNA is TGCGCCAGCAGTCCTGGGACTAGCGGGAGAATCCAAGGTTCCTACAATGAGCAGTTCTTC.